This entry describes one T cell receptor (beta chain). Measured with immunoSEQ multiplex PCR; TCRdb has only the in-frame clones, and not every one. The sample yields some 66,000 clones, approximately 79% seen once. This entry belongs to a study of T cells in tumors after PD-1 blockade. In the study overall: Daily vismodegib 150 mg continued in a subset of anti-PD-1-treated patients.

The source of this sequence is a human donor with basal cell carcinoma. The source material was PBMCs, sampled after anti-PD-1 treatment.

Here the CDR3 DNA reads TGTGCCAGTAGTATAACGGGCAGTAACACTGAAGCTTTCTTT. Protein: CASSITGSNTEAFF. The chain links TRBV19 to TRBJ1-1; D unresolved. Trimming stripped 2 bases from V and 2 bases from J, with 9 bases between. The CDR3 totals 14 residues. Germline assignment: CDR1 LNHDA and CDR2 SQIVND (reference sequence).